The TCR beta chain under discussion was sequenced for a study of cytomegalovirus exposure and HLA in healthy donors. The V gene lost 5 bases and the J gene lost 3 bases, with 9 bases spanning the gap. This CDR3 contains 13 residues. The germline gives CDR1 WNHNN, CDR2 SYGVQD (reference sequence). The PCR had 60 Vbeta and 13 Jbeta primers. The assay was immunoSEQ multiplex PCR, and TCRdb's table has in-frame clones only and misses some. Counted here are hundreds of thousands of clones, 70% to 90% occurring once; the ten biggest clones make up 0.2% to 0.25%. The receptor's source is a girl aged 2 to 10 in good health and CMV-seronegative. The chain recombines TRBV10-1 with TRBJ2-3; D gene unclear. Source material: PBMCs. The CDR3 loop is CASSPTSTDTQYF. CDR3 nucleotide sequence: TGCGCCAGCAGTCCTACTTCGACAGATACGCAGTATTTT.